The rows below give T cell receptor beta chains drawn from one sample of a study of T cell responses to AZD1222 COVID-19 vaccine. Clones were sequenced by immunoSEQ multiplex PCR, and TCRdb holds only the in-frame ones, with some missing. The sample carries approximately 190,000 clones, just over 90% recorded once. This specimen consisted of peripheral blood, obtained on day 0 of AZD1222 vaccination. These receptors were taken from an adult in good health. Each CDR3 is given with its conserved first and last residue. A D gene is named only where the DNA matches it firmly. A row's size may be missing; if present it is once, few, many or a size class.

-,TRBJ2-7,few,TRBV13,TGTGCCAGCAGCTTAGGGGGTCGCTCCTACGAGCAGTACTTC,CASSLGGRSYEQYF
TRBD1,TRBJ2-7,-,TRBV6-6,TGTGCCAGCAGTACAGGGGGCAGATCCGACGAGCAGTACTTC,CASSTGGRSDEQYF
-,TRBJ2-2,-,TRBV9,TGTGCCAGCAGCCTAGCGCGGGGCGGGGAGCTGTTTTTT,CASSLARGGELFF
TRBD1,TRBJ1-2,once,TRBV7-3,TGTGCCAGCAGCGAGACAGGGGCCTATGGCTACACCTTC,CASSETGAYGYTF
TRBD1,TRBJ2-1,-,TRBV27,TGTGCCAGCAGTTTATCACAGGGGGAATGGGACAATGAGCAGTTCTTC,CASSLSQGEWDNEQFF
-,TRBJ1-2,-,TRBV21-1,TGTGCCAGCAGCAAAGGTGGCTACACCTTC,CASSKGGYTF
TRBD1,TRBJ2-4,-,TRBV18,TGTGCCAGCTCACCGCCGGGACAGGGGGAATCCAGCATTCAGTACTTC,CASSPPGQGESSIQYF
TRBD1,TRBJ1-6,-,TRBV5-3,TGTGCCAGAAGCTTGGTGAATGGCAGGGGGCTTCCCAGCTCCTATAATTCACCCCTCCACTTT,CARSLVNGRGLPSSYNSPLHF
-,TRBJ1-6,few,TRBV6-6,TGTGCCAGCAGTTATGTAGCCCATAATTCACCCCTCCACTTT,CASSYVAHNSPLHF
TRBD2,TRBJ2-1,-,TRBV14,TGTGCCAGCAGAGCGGGGGCAAGCTCCTACAATGAGCAGTTCTTC,CASRAGASSYNEQFF
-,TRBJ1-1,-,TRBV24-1,TGTGCCACCCGAGACTCTCAAACACACACTGAAGCTTTCTTT,CATRDSQTHTEAFF
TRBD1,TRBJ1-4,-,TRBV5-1,TGCGCCAGCAGCGTACAGGGGCAGGGTGAAAAACTGTTTTTT,CASSVQGQGEKLFF
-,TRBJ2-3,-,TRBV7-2,TGTGCCAGCAGCGCAGAGGGCGCGCGGGATACGCAGTATTTT,CASSAEGARDTQYF
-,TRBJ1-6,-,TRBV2,TGTGCCAGCAGTGAAGCAAAACAGGACCGCTATAATTCACCCCTCCACTTT,CASSEAKQDRYNSPLHF
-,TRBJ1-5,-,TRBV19,TGTGCCAGTGCCCCTCTTTTCCGTGGGAATCAGCCCCAGCATTTT,CASAPLFRGNQPQHF
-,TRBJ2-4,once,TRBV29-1,TGCAGCTCCCAAACTTCAACTGGGGCCAAAAACATTCAGTACTTC,CSSQTSTGAKNIQYF
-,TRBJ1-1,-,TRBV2,TGTGCCAGCAGTGAAGCGCTGCGCCGAAGGACTGAAGCTTTCTTT,CASSEALRRRTEAFF
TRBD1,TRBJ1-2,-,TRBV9,TGTGCCAGCAGCGACGACAGGGGAGTCAGGGTACGTGGCTACACCTTC,CASSDDRGVRVRGYTF
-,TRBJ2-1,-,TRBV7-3,TGTGCCAGCAGCTACCCGGGGTCGGAGCAGTTCTTC,CASSYPGSEQFF
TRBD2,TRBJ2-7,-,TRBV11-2,TGTGCCAGCAGCTTACACGGGGCTAGCGGGACGTACGAGCAGTACTTC,CASSLHGASGTYEQYF
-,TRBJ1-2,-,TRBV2,TGTGCCAGCAGCGCGAGAAGACAGTCCCCGGGGGGCTACACCTTC,CASSARRQSPGGYTF
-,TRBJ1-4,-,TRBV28,TGTGCCAGCAGCCTAGGTGCGCCAGGGGAAAAACTGTTTTTT,CASSLGAPGEKLFF
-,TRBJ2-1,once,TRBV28,TGTGCCAGCAGCGGAGAGCTGGGAATGACAGATGAGCAGTTCTTC,CASSGELGMTDEQFF
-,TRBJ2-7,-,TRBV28,TGTGCCAGCAGTTTATTCCCTCGAGGGCCCTACGAGCAGTACTTC,CASSLFPRGPYEQYF
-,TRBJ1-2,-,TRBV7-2,TGTGCCAGCAGACCCACCGGGACAACTTACACCTTC,CASRPTGTTYTF
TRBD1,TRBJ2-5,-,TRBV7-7,TGTGCCAGCAGCTTACAGGCTACGGCAGGGGGAGAGACCCAGTACTTC,CASSLQATAGGETQYF
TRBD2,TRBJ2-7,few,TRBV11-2,TGTGCCAGCAGTAAAGCGGGAGGGCCTTCCGAGCAGTACTTC,CASSKAGGPSEQYF
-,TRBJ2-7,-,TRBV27,TGTGCCAGCAGTTTAACGCAGGGGATATACTACGAGCAGTACTTC,CASSLTQGIYYEQYF
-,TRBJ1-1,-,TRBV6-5,TGTGCCAGCAGACAGGGTGGAAGAAGAACTGAAGCTTTCTTT,CASRQGGRRTEAFF
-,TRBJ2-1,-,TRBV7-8,TGTGCCAGCAGCTCCCAGGGTTACTCCTACAATGAGCAGTTCTTC,CASSSQGYSYNEQFF
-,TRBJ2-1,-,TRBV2,TGTGCCAGCAATGTCGGGGCGGCCTACAATGAGCAGTTCTTC,CASNVGAAYNEQFF
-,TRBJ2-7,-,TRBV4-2,TGTGCCAGCAGCCAAGAGGGGGGGCTCCACGAGCAGTACTTC,CASSQEGGLHEQYF
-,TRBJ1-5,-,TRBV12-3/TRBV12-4,TGTGCCAGCAGCAGACAGTCAAATCAGCCCCAGCATTTT,CASSRQSNQPQHF
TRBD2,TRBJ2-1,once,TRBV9,TGTGCCAGCAGCGACCCTCTAGCGGGGGGGGCCAATGAGCAGTTCTTC,CASSDPLAGGANEQFF
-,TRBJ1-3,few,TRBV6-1,TGTGCCAGCAGTGAGGTCTCTGGAAACACCATATATTTT,CASSEVSGNTIYF
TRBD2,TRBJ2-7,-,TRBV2,TGTGCCAGCAGTCCCGGGACTAGCGGGAGGAGGGCGTCCGAGCAGTACTTC,CASSPGTSGRRASEQYF
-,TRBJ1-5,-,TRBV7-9,TGTGCCAGCAGCTTAGACGGTAGCAATCAGCCCCAGCATTTT,CASSLDGSNQPQHF
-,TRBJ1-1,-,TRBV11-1,TGTGCCAGCAGCTATCAATGGGGGGTCGACGCTGAAGCTTTCTTT,CASSYQWGVDAEAFF
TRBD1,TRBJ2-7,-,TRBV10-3,TGTGCCATCAGTGACCCCGGACAGGGAAATCACGAGCAGTACTTC,CAISDPGQGNHEQYF
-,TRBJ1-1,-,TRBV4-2,TGTGCCAGCAGCCAAGAGGGGGATCGCGGGGCTTTCTTT,CASSQEGDRGAFF
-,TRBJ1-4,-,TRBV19,TGTGCCAGTAGTATAGCGGGGCAGGTCTTTGCAACTAATGAAAAACTGTTTTTT,CASSIAGQVFATNEKLFF
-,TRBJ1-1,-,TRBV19,TGTGCCAGTAGTATAAACTTATCGCGGGGGCGCGGGATCACTGAAGCTTTCTTT,CASSINLSRGRGITEAFF
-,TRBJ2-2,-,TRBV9,TGTGCCAGCAGCGTGGGCCCCACCGGGGAGCTGTTTTTT,CASSVGPTGELFF
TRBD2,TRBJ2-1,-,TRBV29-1,TGCAGCGTAGGCCTGACTAGCGGGAGTAGCGATGAGCAGTTCTTC,CSVGLTSGSSDEQFF
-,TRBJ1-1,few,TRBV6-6,TGTGCCAGCAGGTGGCAGGGGAACACTGAAGCTTTCTTT,CASRWQGNTEAFF
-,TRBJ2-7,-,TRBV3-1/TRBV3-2,TGTGCCGGGGTGTCGGGCTACGAGCAGTACTTC,CAGVSGYEQYF
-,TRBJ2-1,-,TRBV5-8,TGTGCCAGCAGCTTAACAGGACAGTACAATGAGCAGTTCTTC,CASSLTGQYNEQFF
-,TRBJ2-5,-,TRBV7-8,TGTGCCAGCAGCTGGGACCGGGAGACCCAGTACTTC,CASSWDRETQYF
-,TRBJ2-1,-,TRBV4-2,TGTGCCAGCAGCCACCCCTCGGGGACTTCCCCCGGAGGATACAATGAGCAGTTCTTC,CASSHPSGTSPGGYNEQFF
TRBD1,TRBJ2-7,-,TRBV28,TGTGCCAGCAGGACCGGGACAGGGGTCTACGAGCAGTACTTC,CASRTGTGVYEQYF
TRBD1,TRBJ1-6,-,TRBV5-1,TGCGCCAGCAGCTTGGGGGGACAGGGCCGACGGTATTCACCCCTCCACTTT,CASSLGGQGRRYSPLHF
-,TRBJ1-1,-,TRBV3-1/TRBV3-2,TGTGCCAGCAGCCAAGATGTACAGGGTTGGGGAAACACTGAAGCTTTCTTT,CASSQDVQGWGNTEAFF
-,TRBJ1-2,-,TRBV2,TGTGCCAGCAGTCCCGGACGTCTTAACTATGGCTACACCTTC,CASSPGRLNYGYTF
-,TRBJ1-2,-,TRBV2,TGTGCCAGCAGTGTGGCTGACATGAGGGGGATCCTGTTCTATGGCTACACCTTC,CASSVADMRGILFYGYTF
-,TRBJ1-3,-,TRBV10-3,TGTGCCATCAGTGCCAGCGAGCAAGACAACACCATATATTTT,CAISASEQDNTIYF
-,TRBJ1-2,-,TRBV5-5,TGTGCCAGCAGCCAGGCGGGCTATGGCTACACCTTC,CASSQAGYGYTF
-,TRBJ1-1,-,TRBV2,TGTGCCAGCAGTGCTGCGGTCGGACAGCCGGCGGAAGCTTTCTTT,CASSAAVGQPAEAFF
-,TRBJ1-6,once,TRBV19,TGTGCCAGTAGACAGTACCCTGATTCACCCCTCCACTTT,CASRQYPDSPLHF
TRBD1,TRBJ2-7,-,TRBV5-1,TGCGCCAGCAGCGAGGGACAGGGGTCCCACGAGCAGTACTTC,CASSEGQGSHEQYF